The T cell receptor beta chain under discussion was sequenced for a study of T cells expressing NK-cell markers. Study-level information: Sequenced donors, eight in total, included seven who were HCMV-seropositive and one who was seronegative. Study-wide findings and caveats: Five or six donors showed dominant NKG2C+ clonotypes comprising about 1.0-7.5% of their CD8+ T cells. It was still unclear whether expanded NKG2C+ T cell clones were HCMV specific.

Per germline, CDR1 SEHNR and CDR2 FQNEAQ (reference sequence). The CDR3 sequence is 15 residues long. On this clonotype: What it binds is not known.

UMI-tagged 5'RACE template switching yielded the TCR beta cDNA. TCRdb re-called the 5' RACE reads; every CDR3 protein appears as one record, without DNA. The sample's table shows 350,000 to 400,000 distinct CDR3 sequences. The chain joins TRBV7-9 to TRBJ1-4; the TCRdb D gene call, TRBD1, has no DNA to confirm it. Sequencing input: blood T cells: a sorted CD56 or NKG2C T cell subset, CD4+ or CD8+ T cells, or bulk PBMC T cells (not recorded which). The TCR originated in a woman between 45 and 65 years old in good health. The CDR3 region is CASSPQGAEDEKLFF. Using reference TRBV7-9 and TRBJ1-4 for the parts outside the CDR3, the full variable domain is DTGVSQNPRHKITKRGQNVTFRCDPISEHNRLYWYRQTLGQGPEFLTYFQNEAQLEKSRLLSDRFSAERPKGSFSTLEIQRTEQGDSAMYLCASSPQGAEDEKLFFGSGTQLSVL.